These 27 T cell receptor beta chains came from one sample sequenced in a study of shared clonotypes between healthy human individuals. Clones were sequenced by immunoSEQ multiplex PCR, and TCRdb holds only the in-frame ones, with some missing. Of about 480,000 clones listed, about four fifths are singletons. Material for sequencing was PBMCs. All receptors come from a woman aged 40 to 49 in good health. Some clones in this sample may be carry-over from other donors' samples.

The V gene is TRBV29-1, the J gene TRBJ2-5; either TRBD1 or TRBD2 may fit D (7 bases each). Germline values: CDR1 SQVTM, CDR2 ANQGSEA. The CDR3 loop spans 13 amino acids. Trimming pared 7 bases from V and 4 bases from J, leaving 16 bases between. CDR3 coding DNA: TGCAGCGGGTGGGGAGGGGGCGGAGAGACCCAGTACTTC. This codes for CSGWGGGGETQYF.

The V and J genes are TRBV9 and TRBJ2-1; no reliable D call. The V end was cut by 0 bases, the J end by 5 bases, with 12 bases between. This CDR3 has 15 residues. Looked up from germline, CDR1 is SGDLS and CDR2 is YYNGEE. As DNA, the CDR3 is TGTGCCAGCAGCGTAGAGGACCTCCCGAACAATGAGCAGTTCTTC. Its translation is CASSVEDLPNNEQFF.

The chain uses TRBV5-1 and TRBJ2-5; D unclear. V dropped 0 bases and J dropped 0 bases, with 9 bases sitting between them. Germline values: CDR1 SGHRS, CDR2 YFSETQ. This CDR3 spans 15 amino acids. As DNA, the CDR3 is TGCGCCAGCAGCTTGGGTTTAGGCCACCAAGAGACCCAGTACTTC. Translated: CASSLGLGHQETQYF.

The chain couples TRBV7-9 to TRBJ1-4, with D uncertain. This CDR3 contains 15 residues. The V end was cut by 5 bases, the J end by 8 bases, with 18 bases between. From germline, CDR1 is SEHNR and CDR2 FQNEAQ (reference sequence). The CDR3 region has the DNA TGTGCCAGCAGCCTCATGGGCAGCCCGGAAGAAAAACTGTTTTTT. It translates to CASSLMGSPEEKLFF.

The gene calls are TRBV11-2 and TRBJ2-1; TRBD2 aligns across 10 bases. This CDR3 is 17 amino acids long. V dropped 2 bases and J dropped 5; count of bases not matched to a gene: 9. Per the germline V gene, CDR1 is SGHAT and CDR2 is FQNNGV. CDR3 bases: TGTGCCAGCAGCTTATTAAATAGCGGGAGGCCTAACAATGAGCAGTTCTTC. Protein sequence: CASSLLNSGRPNNEQFF.

The chain employs TRBV28 and TRBJ1-5; D remains ambiguous. The CDR3 has 13 amino acids. Trimming took 7 bases from V and 6 from J, leaving 13 bases between them. CDR1 MDHEN and CDR2 SYDVKM come from the germline V gene. CDR3 bases: TGTGCCAGCACGATCCAGGTCATTCAGCCCCAGCATTTT. Its protein product is CASTIQVIQPQHF. Together with reference TRBV28 and TRBJ1-5, the CDR3 gives the full variable domain: DVKVTQSSRYLVKRTGEKVFLECVQDMDHENMFWYRQDPGLGLRLIYFSYDVKMKEKGDIPEGYSVSREKKERFSLILESASTNQTSMYLCASTIQVIQPQHFGDGTRLSIL.

CDR3 DNA: TGTGCCAGCAGTGAAGCGGGAGACGAGACCCAGTACTTC. Protein: CASSEAGDETQYF. The chain combines TRBV25-1 with TRBJ2-5; 7 positions match TRBD2. This CDR3 is built from 13 residues. The junction had 2 bases not matched to a gene; V was cut back by 2 bases and J by 5 bases. CDR1 MGHDK and CDR2 SYGVNS come from the germline V gene.

The chain employs TRBV19 and TRBJ2-6, with 8 positions matching TRBD1. The junction had 3 bases not matched to a gene; V was cut back by 4 bases and J by 1 base. This CDR3 is 16 amino acids long. Germline CDR1 LNHDA, CDR2 SQIVND (reference sequence). The CDR3 is CASSTGGVSGANVLTF. CDR3 nucleotides: TGTGCCAGTAGTACAGGGGGCGTGTCTGGGGCCAACGTCCTGACTTTC. Full variable domain (remainder filled in from reference TRBV19 and TRBJ2-6): DGGITQSPKYLFRKEGQNVTLSCEQNLNHDAMYWYRQDPGQGLRLIYYSQIVNDFQKGDIAEGYSVSREKKESFPLTVTSAQKNPTAFYLCASSTGGVSGANVLTFGAGSRLTVL.

Only one count was recorded for this clone. The gene calls are TRBV6-4 and TRBJ2-3; D is possibly TRBD1 or TRBD2 (5 bases each). CDR1 and CDR2 (germline): MRHNA, SNTAGT. V was trimmed by 3 bases and J by 2 bases, leaving 9 bases between them. The CDR3 spans 14 residues. Written as DNA, the CDR3 is TGTGCCAGCAGTGAAGGGGACCACACAGATACGCAGTATTTT. This encodes CASSEGDHTDTQYF.

This rearrangement joins TRBV7-3 to TRBJ2-5; the match to TRBD1 covers 9 bases. Germline V gene lookup returns CDR1 SGHTA and CDR2 FQGTGA. V shed 5 bases and J 5 bases; nucleotides not matched to a gene: 12. The CDR3 is made up of 16 amino acids. CDR3: CASSADRDRVRETQYF. The CDR3 bases are TGTGCCAGCAGCGCGGACCGGGACAGGGTACGTGAGACCCAGTACTTC.

CDR3 nucleotides: TGTGCCATCAGTGTTGGGGGTTCGGACTATGGCTACACCTTC. Its protein product is CAISVGGSDYGYTF. The V call is TRBV10-3, the J call TRBJ1-2; a weak D match, TRBD1 (5 bases). The CDR3 is made up of 14 amino acids. Germline loops: CDR1 ENHRY, CDR2 SYGVKD. Trimming shortened V by 4 bases and J by 3 bases, and 12 bases separated the two germline ends.

The chain is built from TRBV5-4 and TRBJ2-1, with D maybe TRBD2 (5 bases). Germline V gives CDR1 SGHNT, CDR2 YYREEE (reference sequence). There are 15 residues in the CDR3. V lost 5 bases and J lost 0, with 12 bases in between. In nucleotides, the CDR3 is TGTGCCAGCAGGGCTAGCCGCTACTCCTACAATGAGCAGTTCTTC. Translating gives CASRASRYSYNEQFF.

The rearrangement joins TRBV9 to TRBJ2-7, with no clear D. Germline V gives CDR1 SGDLS, CDR2 YYNGEE. The CDR3 spans 16 residues. Trimming left V 1 base short and J 3 bases short, with 17 bases between. CDR3 sequence (DNA): TGTGCCAGCAGCGTACAGCCCAGTCCCTACCTCTACGAGCAGTACTTC. It is translated as CASSVQPSPYLYEQYF.

This clone appeared a few times. The chain has TRBV10-3 and TRBJ1-1; D gene unclear. CDR1 is ENHRY, CDR2 SYGVKD, per germline. CDR3 length: 15 amino acids. V shed 8 bases and J shed 4 bases, with 20 bases lying between them. CDR3 in amino acids: CAIRVGVADITEAFF. CDR3 sequence (DNA): TGTGCCATCCGGGTGGGAGTGGCAGATATCACTGAAGCTTTCTTT.

In DNA, the CDR3 is TGTGCCAGTGGAGCGGGCGCGGGCACAGATACGCAGTATTTT. Translated, it gives CASGAGAGTDTQYF. The chain couples TRBV2 to TRBJ2-3; maybe TRBD2 (6 bases). The ends were cut back, 9 bases at V and 1 base at J, with 14 bases in the middle. This CDR3 spans 14 amino acids. Germline CDR1 reads SNHLY; CDR2 reads FYNNEI.

Here the CDR3 reads CASNLDRIYEQYF. The CDR3 DNA reads TGTGCCAGCAACCTAGACAGGATCTACGAGCAGTACTTC. The chain joins TRBV6-1 to TRBJ2-5, with a tentative D call TRBD1 (6 bases). The J call may be mistaken, given a closer DNA end match to TRBJ2-7. From germline, CDR1 is MNHNS and CDR2 SASEGT. The CDR3 has 13 residues.

This clone was counted a single time. The CDR3 coding sequence is TGTGCCAGCAGTGAACTAGCGGGAGGGACTGAGCAGTTCTTC. As protein: CASSELAGGTEQFF. This sequence joins TRBV6-4 and TRBJ2-1; 13 bases match TRBD2. The trim removed 3 bases at V and 9 bases at J, leaving 2 bases unmatched. In germline, CDR1 is MRHNA, CDR2 SNTAGT. The CDR3 extends over 14 amino acids.

In its sample, this clone was seen a few times. The chain employs TRBV11-2 and TRBJ1-1, with D uncertain. The CDR3 consists of 11 residues. Trimming removed 5 bases at V and 7 bases at J, with 8 bases between. Germline V gene data show CDR1 as SGHAT and CDR2 as FQNNGV. CDR3 nucleotides: TGTGCCAGCAGCCAGCAAGTTGAAGCTTTCTTT. It encodes CASSQQVEAFF.

As concerns this clone: This may arise from a read error, as a much more abundant clone is one base away. This CDR3 is also generated by other DNA sequences in the sample. The chain is built from TRBV18 and TRBJ2-2; a weak D match, TRBD2 (5 bases). This CDR3 is built from 14 residues. V dropped 3 bases and J dropped 3 bases, with 8 bases sitting between them. Germline V CDR1 and CDR2: KGHSH, LQKENI. This CDR3 reads CASSPRGDTGELFF. The DNA for the CDR3 is TGTGCCAGCTCACCCCGGGGAGACACCGGGGAGCTGTTTTTT.

About this clone itself: In the same sample, other DNA sequences code for this CDR3. The V and J genes are TRBV20-1 and TRBJ1-2; no clear D gene. V was clipped by 3 bases and J by 2 bases, with 4 bases between them. The germline V gene has CDR1 DFQATT and CDR2 SNEGSKA (reference sequence). The CDR3 is made up of 11 amino acids. The CDR3 sequence is CSASPNYGYTF. In nucleotides, the CDR3 is TGCAGTGCTAGTCCGAACTATGGCTACACCTTC.

The rearrangement uses TRBV6-6 and TRBJ2-1; D may be TRBD2 (6 bases). The CDR3 runs to 16 residues. Germline V lookup: CDR1 MNHNY, CDR2 SVGAGI (reference sequence). V shed 2 bases and J shed 5 bases, with 16 bases lying between them. The chain's CDR3 is CASSYAPGLANNEQFF. CDR3 sequence (DNA): TGTGCCAGCAGTTACGCACCGGGACTGGCGAACAATGAGCAGTTCTTC.

The chain has TRBV29-1 and TRBJ2-7, with 7 bases identical to TRBD1. There are 11 residues in the CDR3. The V gene's germline CDR1 is SQVTM and CDR2 ANQGSEA. Trimming at V came to 6 bases and at J to 5 bases, leaving 4 bases not matched to a gene. CDR3 sequence reads: CSVSQGNEQYF. The CDR3 DNA follows: TGCAGCGTCTCACAGGGGAACGAGCAGTACTTC.

This chain uses TRBV27 with TRBJ2-7; D is possibly TRBD1 (6 bases). The V end lost 0 bases, the J end lost 5 bases, and 8 bases lay between the germline ends. This CDR3 has 13 amino acids. Looked up from germline, CDR1 is MNHEY and CDR2 is SMNVEV (reference sequence). The CDR3 loop is CASSLSNRDEQYF. The CDR3 DNA is TGTGCCAGCAGTTTATCTAACAGGGACGAGCAGTACTTC.

J is TRBJ1-1 and V is TRBV9; no clear D gene. From germline, CDR1 is SGDLS and CDR2 YYNGEE. CDR3 length equals 15 residues. Trimming cost V 3 bases and J 1 base, with 13 bases left between them. The CDR3 sequence: CASSADAMTNTEAFF. In DNA, the CDR3 is TGTGCCAGCAGCGCAGACGCGATGACGAACACTGAAGCTTTCTTT.

The chain couples TRBV6-1 to TRBJ2-7; 12 nucleotides align to TRBD2. The CDR3 extends over 16 amino acids. Germline CDR1 reads MNHNS; CDR2 reads SASEGT. V lost 4 bases, J lost 5 bases, and 9 bases stayed unmatched. As DNA, the CDR3 is TGTGCCAGCAGTGGATCGACTAGCGGGAGTTGGAACGAGCAGTACTTC. This sequence encodes CASSGSTSGSWNEQYF.

This chain uses TRBV19 with TRBJ1-2; TRBD1 might be the D (6 bases). Germline V gene lookup returns CDR1 LNHDA and CDR2 SQIVND (reference sequence). This CDR3 has 13 residues. V lost 5 bases, J lost 6 bases, and 13 bases lay in between. The CDR3 loop is CASSATGIDGYTF. The CDR3 nucleotides are TGTGCCAGTAGTGCTACAGGGATTGATGGCTACACCTTC.

V and J are TRBV27 and TRBJ2-7, with 11 bases aligning to TRBD1. J lost 2 bases, V lost 2 bases, and 14 bases had no gene match. CDR3 size: 19 residues. The germline V gene has CDR1 MNHEY and CDR2 SMNVEV (reference sequence). The CDR3, as DNA: TGTGCCAGCAGTTTAAGGGGGGTACGGGGACAGGGGGTCCCCTACGAGCAGTACTTC. Its protein is CASSLRGVRGQGVPYEQYF.